This T cell receptor (beta chain) comes out of a study of beta chain features in type 1 diabetes. The whole isolated RNA underwent reverse transcription, so sequencing captured expressed TCRB transcripts. The method was immunoSEQ multiplex PCR; TCRdb's version includes in-frame clones alone and lacks a portion of them. Of over 100,000 clones in the sample, 40% were seen once. Losses at the gene ends were 6 bases for V and 4 bases for J; bases not matched to a gene: 11. This CDR3 is built from 14 residues. Germline V gene data show CDR1 as SQVTM and CDR2 as ANQGSEA. In its sample, this clone was seen a few times.

The source is a woman between 18 and 30 years old in good health. V is TRBV29-1 and J is TRBJ2-5; 7 nucleotides align to TRBD1. The material sequenced was stem cell memory CD4+ T cells from blood. This chain's CDR3 is CSVARGQLRETQYF. The CDR3 coding sequence is TGCAGCGTCGCCCGGGGACAGTTACGAGAGACCCAGTACTTC.